This T cell receptor (beta chain) is drawn from a study of T cell responses to AZD1222 COVID-19 vaccine. The overall study: Second doses were pooled across both intervals (about 4 or about 12 weeks).

The study, taken as a whole, reports: Just a handful of AZD1222 recipients were seropositive at baseline.

Data came from immunoSEQ multiplex PCR; TCRdb stores just in-frame clones and leaves some out. The table includes some 140,000 clones, over 85% detected once. This clone occurred a few times. No antigen is known for it. The V gene lost 0 bases and the J gene lost 4 bases, with 11 bases spanning the gap. This CDR3 region has 15 residues. Germline CDR1 and CDR2: SGHRS and YFSETQ. V usage is TRBV5-1 and J usage is TRBJ2-1, with D hard to call. The TCR sequence derives from an adult in good health. The sequencing here drew on peripheral blood, taken on day 0 of AZD1222 vaccination. CDR3 residues: CASSLEFGSYNEQFF. DNA of the CDR3: TGCGCCAGCAGCTTGGAGTTCGGGTCGTACAATGAGCAGTTCTTC.